This T cell receptor beta chain was captured by sequencing in a study of spatial heterogeneity in lung cancer. About the research overall: Beta-chain sequences were consistently detected more often than alpha-chain sequences. Findings and limits, study-wide: Expanded intratumoral alpha and beta TCR counts tracked tumor mutation counts.

The CDR3 is 13 amino acids. In germline, CDR1 is MDHEN, CDR2 SYDVKM. After removal of 6 bases from V and 5 bases from J, the junction contained 4 bases not matched to a gene. The sample's time point: sample taken at primary tumor resection. Unsorted whole RNA samples from tumor, nontumor lung or frozen PBMC were sequenced. TCRdb reanalysed the 5' RACE reads using MiXCR and keeps one entry per CDR3 protein. The table has about 11,000 distinct CDR3 sequences, roughly 5% seen once. This clonotype was counted at least ten times. The target antigen is unknown. The library was built for alpha chains, so this beta chain is an off-target read and its size means little.

The material was lung tumor tissue, obtained at surgery. V gene TRBV28 combines with J gene TRBJ2-1, with TRBD2 matching over 7 bases. The receptor was derived from a male donor with early-stage non-small cell lung cancer. The CDR3: CASSWGGDNEQFF. In DNA form, the CDR3 reads TGTGCCAGCAGCTGGGGGGGTGACAATGAGCAGTTCTTC.